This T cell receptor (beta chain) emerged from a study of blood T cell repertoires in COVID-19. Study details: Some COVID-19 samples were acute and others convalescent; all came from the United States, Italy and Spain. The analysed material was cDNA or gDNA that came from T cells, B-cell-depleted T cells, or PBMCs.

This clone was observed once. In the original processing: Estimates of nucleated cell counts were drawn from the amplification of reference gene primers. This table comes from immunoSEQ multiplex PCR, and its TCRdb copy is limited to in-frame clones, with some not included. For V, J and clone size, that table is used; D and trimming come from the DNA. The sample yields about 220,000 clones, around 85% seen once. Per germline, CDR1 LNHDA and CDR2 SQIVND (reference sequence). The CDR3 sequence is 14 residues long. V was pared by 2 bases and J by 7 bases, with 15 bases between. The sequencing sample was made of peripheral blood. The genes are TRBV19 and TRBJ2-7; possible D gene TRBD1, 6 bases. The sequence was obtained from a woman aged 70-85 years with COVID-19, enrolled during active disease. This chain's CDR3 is CASSISPQGSEQYF. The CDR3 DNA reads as TGTGCCAGTAGTATATCCCCACAGGGTTCTGAGCAGTACTTC.